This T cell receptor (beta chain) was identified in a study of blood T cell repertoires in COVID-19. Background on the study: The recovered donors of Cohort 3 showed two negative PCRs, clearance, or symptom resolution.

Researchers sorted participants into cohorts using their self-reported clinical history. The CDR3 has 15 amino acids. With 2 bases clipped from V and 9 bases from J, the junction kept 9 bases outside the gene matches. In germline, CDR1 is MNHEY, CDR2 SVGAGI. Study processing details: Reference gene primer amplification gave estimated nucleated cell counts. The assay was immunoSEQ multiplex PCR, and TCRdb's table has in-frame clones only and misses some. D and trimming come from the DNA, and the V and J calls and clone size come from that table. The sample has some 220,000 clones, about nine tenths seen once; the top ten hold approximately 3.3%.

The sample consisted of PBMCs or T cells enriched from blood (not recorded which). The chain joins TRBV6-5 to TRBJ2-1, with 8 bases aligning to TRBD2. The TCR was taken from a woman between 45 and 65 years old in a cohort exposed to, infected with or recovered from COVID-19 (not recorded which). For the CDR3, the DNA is TGTGCCAGCAGTTACGGCGGGGGGCGGCTCAGTGAGCAGTTCTTC. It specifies CASSYGGGRLSEQFF.